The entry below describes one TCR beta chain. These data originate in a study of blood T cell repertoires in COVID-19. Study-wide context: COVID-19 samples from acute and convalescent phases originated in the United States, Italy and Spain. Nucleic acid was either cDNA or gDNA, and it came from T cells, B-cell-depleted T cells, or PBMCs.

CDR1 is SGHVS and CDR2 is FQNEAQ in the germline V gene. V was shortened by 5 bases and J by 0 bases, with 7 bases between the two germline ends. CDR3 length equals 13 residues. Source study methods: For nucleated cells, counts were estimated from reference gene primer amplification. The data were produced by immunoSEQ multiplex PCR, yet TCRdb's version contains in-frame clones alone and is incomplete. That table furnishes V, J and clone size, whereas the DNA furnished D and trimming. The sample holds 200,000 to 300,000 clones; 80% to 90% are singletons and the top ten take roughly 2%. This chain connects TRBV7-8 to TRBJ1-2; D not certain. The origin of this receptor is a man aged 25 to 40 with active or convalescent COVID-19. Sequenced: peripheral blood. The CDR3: CASSVDTNYGYTF. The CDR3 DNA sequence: TGTGCCAGCAGCGTCGACACTAACTATGGCTACACCTTC.